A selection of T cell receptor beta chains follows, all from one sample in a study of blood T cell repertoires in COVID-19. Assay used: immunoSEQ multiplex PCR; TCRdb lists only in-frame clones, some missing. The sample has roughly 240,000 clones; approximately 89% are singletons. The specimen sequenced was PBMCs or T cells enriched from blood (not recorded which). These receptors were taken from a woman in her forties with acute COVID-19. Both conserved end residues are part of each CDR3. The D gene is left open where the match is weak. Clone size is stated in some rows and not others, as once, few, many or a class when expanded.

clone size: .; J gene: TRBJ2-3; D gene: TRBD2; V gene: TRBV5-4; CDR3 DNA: TGTGCCAGCAGCTCCGGACTAGCGGGATTAGGGGGCACAGATACGCAGTATTTT; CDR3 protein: CASSSGLAGLGGTDTQYF
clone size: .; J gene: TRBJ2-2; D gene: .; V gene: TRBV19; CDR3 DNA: TGTGCCAGTAGTATAACGCGTAACACCGGGGAGCTGTTTTTT; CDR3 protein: CASSITRNTGELFF
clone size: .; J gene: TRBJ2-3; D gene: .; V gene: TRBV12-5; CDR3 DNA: TGTGCTAGTGGTTTGGTGGGGGGGCCCCAAGATACGCAGTATTTT; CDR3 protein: CASGLVGGPQDTQYF
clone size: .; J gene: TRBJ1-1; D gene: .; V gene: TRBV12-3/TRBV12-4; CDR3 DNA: TGTGCCAGCAGTTTTGAGAATGGAGCGGAAGCTTTCTTT; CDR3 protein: CASSFENGAEAFF
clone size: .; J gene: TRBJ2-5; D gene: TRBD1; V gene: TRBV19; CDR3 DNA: TGTGCCAGTAGTTCTTATTCCGGGACAGGGGTCCAAGAGACCCAGTACTTC; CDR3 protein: CASSSYSGTGVQETQYF
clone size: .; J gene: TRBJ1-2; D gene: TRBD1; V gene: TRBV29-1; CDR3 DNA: TGCAGCGCCGGGACAGATTTCTATGGCTACACCTTC; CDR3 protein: CSAGTDFYGYTF
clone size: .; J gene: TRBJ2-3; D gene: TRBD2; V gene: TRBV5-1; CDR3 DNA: TGCGCCAGCCGGGCGGGGGGGTCCGGAGATACGCAGTATTTT; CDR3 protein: CASRAGGSGDTQYF
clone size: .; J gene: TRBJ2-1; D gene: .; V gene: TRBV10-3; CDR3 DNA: TGTGCCATCCGTAGGGGAAGTAACCACAATGAGCAGTTCTTC; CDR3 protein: CAIRRGSNHNEQFF
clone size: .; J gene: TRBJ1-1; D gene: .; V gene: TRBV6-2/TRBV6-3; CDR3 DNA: TGTGCCAGCAGTTACCAGGGGATAAACACTGAAGCTTTCTTT; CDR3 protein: CASSYQGINTEAFF
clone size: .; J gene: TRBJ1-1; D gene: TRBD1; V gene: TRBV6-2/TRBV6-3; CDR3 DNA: TGTGCCAGCAGTTTGACAGGGTTGACTGAAGCTTTCTTT; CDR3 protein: CASSLTGLTEAFF
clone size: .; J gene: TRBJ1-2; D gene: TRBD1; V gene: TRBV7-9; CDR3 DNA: TGTGCCAGCAGCCTCCGGGACAGCTATGGCTACACCTTC; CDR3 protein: CASSLRDSYGYTF
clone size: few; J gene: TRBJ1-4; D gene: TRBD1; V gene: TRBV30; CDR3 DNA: TGTGCCTGGAGTCAGGGGGGTAATGAAAAACTGTTTTTT; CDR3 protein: CAWSQGGNEKLFF
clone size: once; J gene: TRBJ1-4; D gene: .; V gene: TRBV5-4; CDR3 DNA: TGTGCCAGCAGCTTGGCCGGAGGTGAAAAACTGTTTTTT; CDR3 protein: CASSLAGGEKLFF
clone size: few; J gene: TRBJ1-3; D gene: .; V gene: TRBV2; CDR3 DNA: TGTGCCAGCAGTGAACAGGGGCCCTCTGGAAACACCATATATTTT; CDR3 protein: CASSEQGPSGNTIYF
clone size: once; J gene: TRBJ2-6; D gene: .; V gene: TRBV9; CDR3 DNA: TGTGCCAGCAGCGGACGGGGGGCCAGAGTCCTGACTTTC; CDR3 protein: CASSGRGARVLTF
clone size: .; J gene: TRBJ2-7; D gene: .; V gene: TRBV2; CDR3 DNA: TGTGCCAGCGCGGCCGAGGCCTACGAGCAGTACTTC; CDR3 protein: CASAAEAYEQYF
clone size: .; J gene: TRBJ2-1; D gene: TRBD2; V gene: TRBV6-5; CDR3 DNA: TGTGCCAGCAGTTACGTGGGTAGCGGGAGACGGGAGCAGTTCTTC; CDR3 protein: CASSYVGSGRREQFF
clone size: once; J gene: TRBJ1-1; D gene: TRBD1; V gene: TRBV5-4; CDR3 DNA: TGTGCCAGCAGCCGACAGGGCACGAACACTGAAGCTTTCTTT; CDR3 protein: CASSRQGTNTEAFF
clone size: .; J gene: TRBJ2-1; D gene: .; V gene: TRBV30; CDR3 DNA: TGTGCCTGGAGTAAACTAGCCTCCTACAATGAGCAGTTCTTC; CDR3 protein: CAWSKLASYNEQFF
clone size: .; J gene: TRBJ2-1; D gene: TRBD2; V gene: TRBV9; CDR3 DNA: TGTGCCAGCAGCGTAGGGCCGGGACTAGGGTACGGTGAGCAGTTCTTC; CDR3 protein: CASSVGPGLGYGEQFF
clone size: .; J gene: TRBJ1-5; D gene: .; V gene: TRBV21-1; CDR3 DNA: TGTGCCAGCCTGGTGGGGGGGCCACATCAGCCCCAGCATTTT; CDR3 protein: CASLVGGPHQPQHF
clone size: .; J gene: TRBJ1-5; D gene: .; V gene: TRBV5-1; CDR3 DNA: TGCGCCAGCAGCTTGGAAATCGAGGGGCCCCAGCATTTT; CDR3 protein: CASSLEIEGPQHF
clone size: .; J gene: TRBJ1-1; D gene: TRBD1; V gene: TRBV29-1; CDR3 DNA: TGCAGCGTCCAGACAGGGGGCACTGAAGCTTTCTTT; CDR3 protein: CSVQTGGTEAFF
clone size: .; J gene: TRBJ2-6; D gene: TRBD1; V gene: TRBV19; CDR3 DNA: TGTGCCAGTTGGGACAGGGCCCGTTCTGGGGCCAACGTCCTGACTTTC; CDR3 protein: CASWDRARSGANVLTF
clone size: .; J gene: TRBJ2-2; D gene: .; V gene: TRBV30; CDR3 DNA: TGTGCCTGGAGCGCTGACAGGAACACCGGGGAGCTGTTTTTT; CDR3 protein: CAWSADRNTGELFF
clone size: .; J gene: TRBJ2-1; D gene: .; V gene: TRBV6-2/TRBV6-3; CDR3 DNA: TGTGCCAGCAGTTACGAGATATACAATGAGCAGTTCTTC; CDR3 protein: CASSYEIYNEQFF
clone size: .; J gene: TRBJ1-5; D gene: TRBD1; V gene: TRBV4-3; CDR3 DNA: TGCGCCAGCAGCCAAGGGACAGGGGTCAATCAGCCCCAGCATTTT; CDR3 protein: CASSQGTGVNQPQHF
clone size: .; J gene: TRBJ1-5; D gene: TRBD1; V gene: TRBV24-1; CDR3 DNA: TGTGCCACCAGTGCCCCTGACAGGGCACCCCAGCATTTT; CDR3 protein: CATSAPDRAPQHF
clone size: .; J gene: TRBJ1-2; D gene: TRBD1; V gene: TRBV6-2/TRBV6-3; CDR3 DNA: TGTGCCAGCAGTTACTCGCAAAGACAGGGGGCAAACTATGGCTACACCTTC; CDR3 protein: CASSYSQRQGANYGYTF
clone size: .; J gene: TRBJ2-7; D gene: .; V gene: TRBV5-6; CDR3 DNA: TGTGCCAGCAGCCCGATTAACAGGGATTACGAGCAGTACTTC; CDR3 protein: CASSPINRDYEQYF
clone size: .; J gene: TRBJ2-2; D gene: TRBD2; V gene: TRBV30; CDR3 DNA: TGTGCCTGGAGTCGGCAGCGGGGAACCGGGGAGCTGTTTTTT; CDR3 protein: CAWSRQRGTGELFF
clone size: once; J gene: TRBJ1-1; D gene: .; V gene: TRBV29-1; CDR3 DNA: TGCAGCGCCCTAGTCGGGGGTGGGAACACTGAAGCTTTCTTT; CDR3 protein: CSALVGGGNTEAFF